These 19 T cell receptor beta chains share one sample of origin, sequenced in a study of beta chain features in type 1 diabetes. Expressed TCRB transcripts were sequenced after all isolated RNA was converted to cDNA. Profiling relied on immunoSEQ multiplex PCR, and the TCRdb table lists in-frame clones only, not all of them. Among roughly 25,000 clones listed, roughly three quarters were seen once. Specimen: Tregs from blood. The receptor source for this set is a middle-aged woman in good health.

The gene calls are TRBV7-9 and TRBJ1-2; D unresolved. Trimming took 1 base from V and 2 from J, leaving 11 bases between them. The length of the CDR3 is 15 residues. CDR1 and CDR2 (germline): SEHNR, FQNEAQ (reference sequence). CDR3 protein: CASSLEGRLNYGYTF. CDR3 bases: TGTGCCAGCAGCTTAGAAGGGAGGTTGAACTATGGCTACACCTTC.

This sequence joins TRBV20-1 and TRBJ2-5; TRBD2 matches at 7 bases. Germline CDR1 DFQATT, CDR2 SNEGSKA (reference sequence). The CDR3 extends over 11 amino acids. Losses at the gene ends were 4 bases for V and 5 bases for J; bases not matched to a gene: 1. In DNA form, the CDR3 reads TGCAGTGCTACGCGGGGGGAGACCCAGTACTTC. Translating gives CSATRGETQYF.

This sequence joins TRBV6-1 and TRBJ2-7; possibly TRBD2 for D (7 bases). V was shortened by 5 bases and J by 2 bases, with 10 bases between the two germline ends. Germline loops: CDR1 MNHNS, CDR2 SASEGT. This CDR3 is built from 13 residues. CDR3 coding DNA: TGTGCCAGCAGTCGCGGGGGCCCCTACGAGCAGTACTTC. This codes for CASSRGGPYEQYF.

The chain combines TRBV27 with TRBJ1-1; D may be TRBD1 (5 bases). V lost 3 bases and J 4 bases, leaving 9 bases between the germline ends. CDR3 length equals 13 residues. Germline V gene lookup returns CDR1 MNHEY and CDR2 SMNVEV (reference sequence). CDR3 DNA sequence: TGTGCCAGCAGTTTTGCGGGGGGCACTGAAGCTTTCTTT. This codes for CASSFAGGTEAFF.

The rearrangement joins TRBV7-8 to TRBJ1-2; 7 bases are a match to TRBD1. Germline CDR1 and CDR2: SGHVS and FQNEAQ. V lost 5 bases, J lost 4 bases, and 7 bases stayed unmatched. The CDR3 runs 14 residues. Written as DNA, the CDR3 is TGTGCCAGCAGCCCCCAGGGGGGATTCTATGGCTACACCTTC. This sequence encodes CASSPQGGFYGYTF.

This clone was counted only a few times. The rearrangement joins TRBV29-1 to TRBJ1-1; tentative D call: TRBD1 (5 bases). There are 14 residues in the CDR3. Germline CDR1 reads SQVTM; CDR2 reads ANQGSEA. Trimming pared 4 bases from V and 7 bases from J, leaving 19 bases between. The CDR3 DNA reads TGCAGCGTTGCAAACAGGTTGGTCCTAGATGAAGCTTTCTTT. Translated: CSVANRLVLDEAFF.

This clone was seen more than once but under ten times. This chain connects TRBV10-2 to TRBJ1-2; no clear D. Trimming removed 2 bases from V and 8 bases from J, with 6 bases in between. The germline gives CDR1 WSHSY, CDR2 SAAADI. This CDR3 has 11 amino acids. In DNA, the CDR3 is TGCGCCAGCAGTGAGAGTGCGGGCTACACCTTC. Translation gives CASSESAGYTF.

In this sample, this clone turned up once. This chain links TRBV11-2 with TRBJ2-2; TRBD2 agrees at 8 bases. CDR1 is SGHAT and CDR2 is FQNNGV in the germline V gene. The CDR3 length is 14 residues. After removal of 3 bases from V and 7 bases from J, the junction contained 4 bases not matched to a gene. The CDR3: CASSLERGHGELFF. In DNA, the CDR3 is TGTGCCAGCAGCTTGGAGCGGGGGCACGGGGAGCTGTTTTTT.

This sequence joins TRBV7-2 and TRBJ2-1; 8 bases align to TRBD2. The ends lost 5 bases at V and 5 bases at J; junction bases unmatched: 11. The CDR3 has 16 amino acids. Per germline, CDR1 SGHTA and CDR2 FQGNSA. CDR3 coding DNA: TGTGCCAGCAGCCGGACTAGCCACCTACTTAACAATGAGCAGTTCTTC. It translates to CASSRTSHLLNNEQFF.

The J gene is TRBJ1-5, the V gene TRBV2; maybe TRBD1 (6 bases). V was trimmed by 9 bases and J by 0 bases, leaving 18 bases between them. Per germline, CDR1 SNHLY and CDR2 FYNNEI. The CDR3 covers 16 residues. The CDR3 loop reads CASKRGGFNSNQPQHF. The CDR3 DNA sequence: TGTGCCAGTAAGAGGGGGGGGTTTAATAGCAATCAGCCCCAGCATTTT.

The chain joins TRBV4-3 to TRBJ2-1; TRBD2 matches at 9 bases. CDR1 LGHNA and CDR2 YSLEER come from the germline V gene. The ends lost 2 bases at V and 6 bases at J; junction bases unmatched: 5. CDR3 length equals 15 residues. The CDR3 reads CASSQLAGSFNEQFF. In DNA, the CDR3 is TGCGCCAGCAGCCAACTAGCGGGGAGCTTCAATGAGCAGTTCTTC.

J is TRBJ2-5 and V is TRBV6-1; weak D call: TRBD2 (6 bases). V shed 4 bases and J shed 4 bases, with 7 bases lying between them. The CDR3 extends over 12 amino acids. Germline V CDR1 and CDR2: MNHNS, SASEGT. The CDR3 sequence is CASSVGGETQYF. The CDR3 DNA reads TGTGCCAGCAGTGTCGGGGGAGAGACCCAGTACTTC.

V and J are TRBV6-5 and TRBJ1-2; D not certain. Trimming removed 8 bases at V and 7 bases at J, with 14 bases between. Germline values: CDR1 MNHEY, CDR2 SVGAGI. This CDR3 contains 12 residues. For the CDR3, the DNA is TGTGCCAGCGGCCCCCCGGGATCTGGCTACACCTTC. Translated, it gives CASGPPGSGYTF.

The CDR3 loop reads CASSQDSGSPLHF. DNA of the CDR3: TGCGCCAGCAGCCAAGATAGTGGTTCACCCCTCCACTTT. The gene calls are TRBV4-1 and TRBJ1-6, with D hard to call. The CDR3 loop spans 13 amino acids. Germline CDR1 MGHRA, CDR2 YSYEKL. Trimming removed 0 bases at V and 9 bases at J, with 6 bases between.

V gene TRBV5-1 combines with J gene TRBJ2-3; 8 bases align to TRBD1. V shed 7 bases and J 3 bases; nucleotides not matched to a gene: 4. This CDR3 is built from 13 residues. Germline loops: CDR1 SGHRS, CDR2 YFSETQ. CDR3 loop: CASQDRVTDTQYF. The DNA for the CDR3 is TGCGCCAGCCAGGACAGGGTGACAGATACGCAGTATTTT.

The chain couples TRBV5-6 to TRBJ2-3; 7 positions match TRBD2. Germline V gene lookup returns CDR1 SGHDT and CDR2 YYEEEE. The CDR3 is made up of 17 amino acids. V gave up 3 bases and J gave up 0 bases; unmatched junction bases: 10. In DNA, the CDR3 is TGTGCCAGCAGCTGGGAGGGAAGGGGCCTTAGCACAGATACGCAGTATTTT. Its translation: CASSWEGRGLSTDTQYF.

The chain joins TRBV4-3 to TRBJ1-2, with TRBD1 identical over 7 bases. The length of the CDR3 is 14 residues. V was pared by 4 bases and J by 8 bases, with 10 bases of the junction left unmatched. CDR1 and CDR2 (germline): LGHNA, YSLEER. In DNA form, the CDR3 reads TGCGCCAGCAGCCCGACGGCAGGGGGTACGGGCTACACCTTC. Translation: CASSPTAGGTGYTF.

This chain connects TRBV30 to TRBJ2-7; possible D gene TRBD1, 6 bases. V was clipped by 5 bases and J by 0 bases, with 20 bases between them. The CDR3 loop spans 16 amino acids. CDR1 is GTSNPN and CDR2 is SVGIG in the germline V gene (reference sequence). Written as DNA, the CDR3 is TGTGCCTGGGCGTCCTCACGGGACACCAACTCCTACGAGCAGTACTTC. The encoded protein is CAWASSRDTNSYEQYF.

This clone was detected only a few times. The chain couples TRBV28 to TRBJ1-2; unclear D gene. The germline CDR1 and CDR2 sequences are MDHEN and SYDVKM. V was cut by 3 bases and J by 7 bases, with 9 bases left in between. This CDR3 has 12 amino acids. The CDR3 DNA sequence: TGTGCCAGCAGTTTTGACATCGTTGGCTACACCTTC. Its protein product is CASSFDIVGYTF.